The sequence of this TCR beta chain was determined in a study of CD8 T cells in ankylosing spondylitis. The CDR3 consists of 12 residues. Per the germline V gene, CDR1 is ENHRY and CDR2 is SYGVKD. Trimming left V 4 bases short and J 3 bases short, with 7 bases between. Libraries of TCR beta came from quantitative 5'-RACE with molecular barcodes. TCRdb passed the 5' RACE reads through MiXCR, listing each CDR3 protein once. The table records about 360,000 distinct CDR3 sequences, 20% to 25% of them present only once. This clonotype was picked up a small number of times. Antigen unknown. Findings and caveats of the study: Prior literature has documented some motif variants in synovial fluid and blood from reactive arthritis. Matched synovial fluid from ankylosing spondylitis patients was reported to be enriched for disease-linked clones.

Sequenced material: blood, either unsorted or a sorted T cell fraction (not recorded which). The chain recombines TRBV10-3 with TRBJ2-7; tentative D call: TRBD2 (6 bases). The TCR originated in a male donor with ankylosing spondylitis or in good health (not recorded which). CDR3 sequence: CAISGGDYEQYF. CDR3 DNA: TGTGCCATCAGTGGCGGGGACTACGAGCAGTACTTC.